This TCR beta chain was sequenced for a study of T cell repertoires in cytomegalovirus infection. Across the study: Evidence of both CMV infection and a matching HLA type came from public TCR beta signatures. Study-wide results and caveats: In two of eight donors, the top clonotype was HLA-C-restricted CMV-specific. The study identified carriers of CMV plus the relevant HLA from cumulative public TCR beta family frequency.

A note on this clonotype: No antigen is known for it.

CDR1 is KGHDR, CDR2 SFDVKD, per germline. CDR3 length: 16 residues. V was clipped by 3 bases and J by 2 bases; unmatched bases: 5. MiXCR was run by TCRdb on the reads, yielding one entry per CDR3 protein. The profile shows under 250,000 distinct CDR3 sequences, approximately 7% of them singletons. Sample: PBMCs. The receptor comes from a human donor in good health (CMV status not recorded). Some clones in this sample may be carry-over from other donors' samples. The J gene is TRBJ2-2, the V gene TRBV24-1; 7 nucleotides match TRBD1. The CDR3 region has the DNA TGTGCCACCAGTGATCCCCGACAGGGAAACACCGGGGAGCTGTTTTTT. It is translated as CATSDPRQGNTGELFF.